This T cell receptor beta chain originates from a study of blood T cell repertoires in COVID-19. Study-level information: Samples came from the United States, Italy and Spain, spanning acute and convalescent COVID-19. Sources were T cells, B-cell-depleted T cells, or PBMCs; the material itself was cDNA or gDNA.

In this sample, this clone turned up a few times. Original processing methods: Reference gene primer amplification in the assay estimated nucleated cell counts. Clones were read by immunoSEQ multiplex PCR, and TCRdb kept only the in-frame ones, dropping some. V and J calls and clone size are copied from that table; D and trimming were computed from the DNA. The sample has approximately 54,000 clones; 75% to 85% are singletons. The source of this sequence is a woman aged 55-70 years with acute or convalescent COVID-19. The specimen was peripheral blood.

This CDR3 is CASTPPGSQGGYTF. In DNA, the CDR3 is TGTGCCAGCACCCCCCCCGGCAGCCAGGGGGGCTACACCTTC. The J gene is TRBJ1-2, the V gene TRBV6-5, with D perhaps TRBD1 (6 bases). Per germline, CDR1 MNHEY and CDR2 SVGAGI. The CDR3 covers 14 residues. Deletions cut 7 bases from V and 8 bases from J, with 20 bases between.